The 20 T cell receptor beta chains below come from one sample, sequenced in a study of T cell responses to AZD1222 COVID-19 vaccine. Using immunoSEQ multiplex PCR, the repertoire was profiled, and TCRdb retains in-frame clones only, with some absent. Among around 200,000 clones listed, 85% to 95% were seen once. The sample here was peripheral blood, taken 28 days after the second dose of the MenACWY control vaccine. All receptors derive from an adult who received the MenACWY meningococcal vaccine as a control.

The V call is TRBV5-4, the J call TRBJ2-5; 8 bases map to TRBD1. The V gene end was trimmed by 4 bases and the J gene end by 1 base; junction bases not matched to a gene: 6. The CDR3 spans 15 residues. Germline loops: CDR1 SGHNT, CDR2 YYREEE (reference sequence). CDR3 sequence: CASSPRQGIQETQYF. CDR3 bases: TGTGCCAGCAGCCCCAGACAGGGGATCCAAGAGACCCAGTACTTC.

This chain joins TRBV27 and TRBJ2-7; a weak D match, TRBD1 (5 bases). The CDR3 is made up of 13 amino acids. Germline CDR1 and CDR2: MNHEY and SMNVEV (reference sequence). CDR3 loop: CAARRTNSYEQYF. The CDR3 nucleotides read TGTGCAGCCCGCCGGACAAACTCCTACGAGCAGTACTTC.

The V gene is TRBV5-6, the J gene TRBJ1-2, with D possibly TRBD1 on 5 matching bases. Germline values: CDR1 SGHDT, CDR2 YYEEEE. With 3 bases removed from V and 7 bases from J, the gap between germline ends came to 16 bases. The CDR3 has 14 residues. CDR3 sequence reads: CASSYTGTQIGYTF. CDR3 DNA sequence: TGTGCCAGCAGCTATACCGGGACTCAAATTGGCTACACCTTC.

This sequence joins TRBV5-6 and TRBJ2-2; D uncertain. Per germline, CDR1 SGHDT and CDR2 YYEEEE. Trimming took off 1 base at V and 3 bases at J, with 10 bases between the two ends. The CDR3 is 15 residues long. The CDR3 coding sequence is TGTGCCAGCAGCTTGAGAACTCTGCACACCGGGGAGCTGTTTTTT. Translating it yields CASSLRTLHTGELFF.

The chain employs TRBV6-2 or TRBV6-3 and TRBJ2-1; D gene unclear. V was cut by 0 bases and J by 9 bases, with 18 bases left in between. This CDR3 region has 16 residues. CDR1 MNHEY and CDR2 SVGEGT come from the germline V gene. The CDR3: CASSYSHKRAYFEQFF. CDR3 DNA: TGTGCCAGCAGTTACTCACATAAAAGAGCCTATTTTGAGCAGTTCTTC.

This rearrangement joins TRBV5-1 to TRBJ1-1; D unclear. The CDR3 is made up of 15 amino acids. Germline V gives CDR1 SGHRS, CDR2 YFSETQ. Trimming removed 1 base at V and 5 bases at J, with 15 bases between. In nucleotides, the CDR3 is TGCGCCAGCAGCTTGCCCCGGGCAGGCAAAACTGAAGCTTTCTTT. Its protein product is CASSLPRAGKTEAFF.

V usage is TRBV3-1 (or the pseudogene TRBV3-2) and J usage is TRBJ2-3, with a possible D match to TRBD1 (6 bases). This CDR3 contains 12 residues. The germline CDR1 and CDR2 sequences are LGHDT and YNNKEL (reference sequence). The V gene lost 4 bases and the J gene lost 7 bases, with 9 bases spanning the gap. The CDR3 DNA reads TGTGCCAGCAGCCCCAGGGGATATACGCAGTATTTT. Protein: CASSPRGYTQYF.

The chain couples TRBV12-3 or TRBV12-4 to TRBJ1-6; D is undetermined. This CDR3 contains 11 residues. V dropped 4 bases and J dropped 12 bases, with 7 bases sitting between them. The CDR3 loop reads CASSSRGPLHF. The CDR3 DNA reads TGTGCCAGCAGTTCCCGCGGACCCCTCCACTTT.

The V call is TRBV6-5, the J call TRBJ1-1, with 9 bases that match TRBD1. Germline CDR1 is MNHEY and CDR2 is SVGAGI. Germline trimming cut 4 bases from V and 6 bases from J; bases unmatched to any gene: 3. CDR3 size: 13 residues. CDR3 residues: CASSWGQGSEAFF. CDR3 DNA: TGTGCCAGCAGTTGGGGACAGGGCTCTGAAGCTTTCTTT.

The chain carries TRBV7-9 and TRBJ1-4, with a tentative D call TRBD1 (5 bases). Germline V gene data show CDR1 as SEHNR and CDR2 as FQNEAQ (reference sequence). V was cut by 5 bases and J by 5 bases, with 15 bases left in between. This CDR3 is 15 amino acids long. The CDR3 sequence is CASSGRDGVNEKLFF. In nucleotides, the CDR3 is TGTGCCAGCAGCGGCCGGGACGGGGTAAATGAAAAACTGTTTTTT.

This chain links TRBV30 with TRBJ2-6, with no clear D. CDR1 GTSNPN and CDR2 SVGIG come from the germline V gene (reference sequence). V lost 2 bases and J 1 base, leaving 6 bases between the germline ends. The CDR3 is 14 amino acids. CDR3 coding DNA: TGTGCCTGGAGTACGCAGTCTGGGGCCAACGTCCTGACTTTC. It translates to CAWSTQSGANVLTF.

CDR3 nucleotides: TGTGCCAGCAGTTTAAGGGAGCAGGTTTTCGGCTACAATGAGCAGTTCTTC. Protein: CASSLREQVFGYNEQFF. The chain employs TRBV27 and TRBJ2-1, with D perhaps TRBD2 (5 bases). Trimming stripped 2 bases from V and 3 bases from J, with 17 bases between. Germline assignment: CDR1 MNHEY and CDR2 SMNVEV (reference sequence). CDR3 length equals 17 residues.

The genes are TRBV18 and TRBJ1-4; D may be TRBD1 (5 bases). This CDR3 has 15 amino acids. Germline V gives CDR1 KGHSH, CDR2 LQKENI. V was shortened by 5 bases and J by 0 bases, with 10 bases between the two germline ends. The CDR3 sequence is CASSVDSATNEKLFF. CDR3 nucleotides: TGTGCCAGCTCAGTAGACAGTGCAACTAATGAAAAACTGTTTTTT.

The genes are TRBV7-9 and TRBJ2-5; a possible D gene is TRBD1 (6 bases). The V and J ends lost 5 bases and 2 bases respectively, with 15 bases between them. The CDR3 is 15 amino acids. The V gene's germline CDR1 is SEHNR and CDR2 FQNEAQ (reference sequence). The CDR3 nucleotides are TGTGCCAGCAGCCGCCGTGAGGGGGTACAAGAGACCCAGTACTTC. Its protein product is CASSRREGVQETQYF.

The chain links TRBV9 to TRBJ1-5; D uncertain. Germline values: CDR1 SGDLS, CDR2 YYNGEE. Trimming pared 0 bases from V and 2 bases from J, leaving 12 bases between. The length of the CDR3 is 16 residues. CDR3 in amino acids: CASSVGAGSRNQPQHF. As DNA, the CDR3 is TGTGCCAGCAGCGTAGGCGCAGGCTCGCGCAATCAGCCCCAGCATTTT. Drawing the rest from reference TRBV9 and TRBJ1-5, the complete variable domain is DSGVTQTPKHLITATGQRVTLRCSPRSGDLSVYWYQQSLDQGLQFLIQYYNGEERAKGNILERFSAQQFPDLHSELNLSSLELGDSALYFCASSVGAGSRNQPQHFGDGTRLSIL.

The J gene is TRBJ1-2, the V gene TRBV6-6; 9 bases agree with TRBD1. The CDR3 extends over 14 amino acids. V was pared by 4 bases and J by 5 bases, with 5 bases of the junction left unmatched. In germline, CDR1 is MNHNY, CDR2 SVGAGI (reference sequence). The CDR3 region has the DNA TGTGCCAGCAGTTTGACTGGACAGGGGTATGGCTACACCTTC. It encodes CASSLTGQGYGYTF.

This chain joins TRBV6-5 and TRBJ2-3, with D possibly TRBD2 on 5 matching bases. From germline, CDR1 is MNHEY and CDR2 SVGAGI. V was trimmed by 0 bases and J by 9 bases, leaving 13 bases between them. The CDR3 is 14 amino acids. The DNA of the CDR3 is TGTGCCAGCAGTTACTCGACTCCGGGGAAGACGCAGTATTTT. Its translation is CASSYSTPGKTQYF.

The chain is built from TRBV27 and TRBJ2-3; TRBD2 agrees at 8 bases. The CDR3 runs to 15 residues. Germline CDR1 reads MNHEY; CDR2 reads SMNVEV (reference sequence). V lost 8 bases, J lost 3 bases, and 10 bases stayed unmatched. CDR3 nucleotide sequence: TGTGCCAGCTTCCCCCGGCGGGGGGATACAGATACGCAGTATTTT. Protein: CASFPRRGDTDTQYF.

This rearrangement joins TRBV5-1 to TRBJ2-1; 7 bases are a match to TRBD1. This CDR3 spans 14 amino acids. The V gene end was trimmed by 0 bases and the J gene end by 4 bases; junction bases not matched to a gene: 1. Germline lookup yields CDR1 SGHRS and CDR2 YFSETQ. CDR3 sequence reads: CASSLEGQYNEQFF. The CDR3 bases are TGCGCCAGCAGCTTGGAGGGACAGTACAATGAGCAGTTCTTC.

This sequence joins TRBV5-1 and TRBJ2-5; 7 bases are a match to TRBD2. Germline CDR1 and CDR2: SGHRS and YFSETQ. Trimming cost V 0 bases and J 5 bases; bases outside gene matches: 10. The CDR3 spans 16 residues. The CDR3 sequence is CASSLGFGRPVETQYF. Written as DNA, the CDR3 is TGCGCCAGCAGCTTGGGTTTCGGGAGGCCAGTGGAGACCCAGTACTTC. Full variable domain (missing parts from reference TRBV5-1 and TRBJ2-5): KAGVTQTPRYLIKTRGQQVTLSCSPISGHRSVSWYQQTPGQGLQFLFEYFSETQRNKGNFPGRFSGRQFSNSRSEMNVSTLELGDSALYLCASSLGFGRPVETQYFGPGTRLLVL.